These 6 T cell receptor beta chains were sequenced from one sample in a study of T-cell reconstitution after alpha-beta-depleted transplantation in children. TCRbeta library preparation incorporated unique molecular identifiers. Using its own MiXCR run on the PCR reads, TCRdb lists one record per CDR3 protein. The table shows 15,000 to 20,000 distinct CDR3 sequences, with about 8% occurring only once. The specimen was PBMCs, mostly from graft donor cells, collected 60 days after TCRalphabeta/CD19-depleted stem cell transplant. The source is a boy less than two years old who had a stem cell transplant for Wiskott-Aldrich syndrome, so the T cells may come from the graft donor.

This clonotype has a count of ten or more. This chain uses TRBV7-9 with TRBJ2-1, with D possibly TRBD2 on 6 matching bases. The CDR3 is 15 residues long. Looked up from germline, CDR1 is SEHNR and CDR2 is FQNEAQ (reference sequence). The V gene lost 2 bases and the J gene lost 4 bases, with 12 bases spanning the gap. CDR3 region: CASSLREAKYNEQFF. In DNA, the CDR3 is TGTGCCAGCAGCTTAAGGGAGGCCAAATACAATGAGCAGTTCTTC. Filled out from reference TRBV7-9 and TRBJ2-1, the complete variable domain reads DTGVSQNPRHKITKRGQNVTFRCDPISEHNRLYWYRQTLGQGPEFLTYFQNEAQLEKSRLLSDRFSAERPKGSFSTLEIQRTEQGDSAMYLCASSLREAKYNEQFFGPGTRLTVL.

Sample share makes this clonotype large. The rearrangement uses TRBV7-9 and TRBJ1-1; D is uncertain. Trimming pared 5 bases from V and 5 bases from J, leaving 21 bases between. The germline V gene has CDR1 SEHNR and CDR2 FQNEAQ (reference sequence). The CDR3 totals 16 residues. The CDR3 sequence: CASSATLIYLGTEAFF. The CDR3 DNA reads as TGTGCCAGCAGCGCAACCCTGATATACCTGGGAACTGAAGCTTTCTTT.

This clonotype was counted ten times or more. The chain is built from TRBV21-1 and TRBJ1-2. TRBV21-1 is a documented pseudogene. The CDR3 has 12 residues. The DNA of the CDR3 is TGTGCCAGCAGCAAAAAGAGGAGGACGCACACCTTC. Residues: CASSKKRRTHTF.

This chain uses TRBV6-2 or TRBV6-3 with TRBJ2-2, with a possible D match to TRBD1 (6 bases). Per the germline V gene, CDR1 is MNHEY and CDR2 is SVGEGT. Trimming removed 7 bases from V and 1 base from J, with 16 bases in between. The CDR3 is 16 residues long. DNA for the CDR3: TGTGCCAGCAAGCTCAGGGGTTGGGGGAACACCGGGGAGCTGTTTTTT. Translation: CASKLRGWGNTGELFF.

This clonotype was recorded many times. CDR3 amino acids: CASSLPFTSGTKNNEQFF. CDR3 DNA: TGTGCCAGCAGCTTACCTTTCACCTCCGGGACCAAAAACAATGAGCAGTTCTTC. The chain recombines TRBV7-9 with TRBJ2-1; D is perhaps TRBD1 or TRBD2 (5 bases each). V lost 2 bases and J 5 bases, leaving 22 bases between the germline ends. CDR1 is SEHNR and CDR2 is FQNEAQ in the germline V gene (reference sequence). The CDR3 loop spans 18 amino acids.

This clonotype was observed at least ten times. CDR3 DNA: TGTGCCAGCAGCTTAGCGGCTGGGGGGCTGTCGACTGAAAAACTGTTTTTT. It is translated as CASSLAAGGLSTEKLFF. The chain carries TRBV7-9 and TRBJ1-4; possible D gene TRBD1, 6 bases. From germline, CDR1 is SEHNR and CDR2 FQNEAQ (reference sequence). V was trimmed by 0 bases and J by 7 bases, leaving 18 bases between them. The CDR3 runs to 17 residues.